Each of the 30 T cell receptor beta chains below was sequenced from the same sample in a study of blood T cell repertoires in COVID-19. The repertoire was sequenced with immunoSEQ multiplex PCR; TCRdb's copy has only in-frame clones and lacks some. The sample contains some 150,000 clones, around 80% of which appear only once. The sample comprised PBMCs or T cells enriched from blood (not recorded which). The receptor source for this set is a woman aged 18 to 35 who had been exposed to COVID-19.

The CDR3 loop is CASSHDLAGRNTGELFF. CDR3 coding DNA: TGTGCCAGCAGCCATGATTTAGCGGGAAGGAACACCGGGGAGCTGTTTTTT. The genes are TRBV7-9 and TRBJ2-2; 8 bases are shared with TRBD2. Germline CDR1 reads SEHNR; CDR2 reads FQNEAQ (reference sequence). Losses at the gene ends were 5 bases for V and 1 base for J; bases not matched to a gene: 9. The CDR3 consists of 17 residues. Looking up the rest from reference TRBV7-9 and TRBJ2-2 gives the full variable domain: DTGVSQNPRHKITKRGQNVTFRCDPISEHNRLYWYRQTLGQGPEFLTYFQNEAQLEKSRLLSDRFSAERPKGSFSTLEIQRTEQGDSAMYLCASSHDLAGRNTGELFFGEGSRLTVL.

V usage is TRBV18 and J usage is TRBJ1-5; D gene ambiguous. CDR3 length: 13 residues. Per germline, CDR1 KGHSH and CDR2 LQKENI. Trimming left V 5 bases short and J 4 bases short, with 9 bases between. For the CDR3, the DNA is TGTGCCAGCTCAGGGCCTGGGAATCAGCCCCAGCATTTT. Translated, it gives CASSGPGNQPQHF.

The V call is TRBV28, the J call TRBJ2-7; possible D gene TRBD1, 5 bases. Germline CDR1 is MDHEN and CDR2 is SYDVKM. V lost 8 bases, J lost 2 bases, and 10 bases lay in between. The CDR3 loop spans 12 amino acids. CDR3 nucleotides: TGTGCCAGCGACAGTGGTGCCTACGAGCAGTACTTC. Protein: CASDSGAYEQYF.

The rearrangement links TRBV5-1 to TRBJ1-4, with D possibly TRBD1 on 5 matching bases. V lost 1 base and J 5 bases, leaving 6 bases between the germline ends. The CDR3 contains 13 residues. The germline CDR1 and CDR2 sequences are SGHRS and YFSETQ. The chain's CDR3 is CASSLPGNEKLFF. CDR3 DNA: TGCGCCAGCAGCTTGCCAGGGAATGAAAAACTGTTTTTT.

This clone has only one observation. A read error may be the cause here, since a much bigger clone is one base away. The rearrangement joins TRBV25-1 to TRBJ1-3, with D unresolved. There are 13 residues in the CDR3. The ends were cut back, 5 bases at V and 0 bases at J, with 5 bases in the middle. Germline V gene sequence: CDR1 MGHDK, CDR2 SYGVNS. CDR3 region: CASSTSSGNTIYF. The CDR3 nucleotides are TGTGCCAGCAGTACAAGCTCTGGAAACACCATATATTTT.

J is TRBJ2-7 and V is TRBV28, with D unclear. Germline values: CDR1 MDHEN, CDR2 SYDVKM. Trimming removed 4 bases from V and 9 bases from J, with 10 bases in between. The CDR3 is 11 amino acids. CDR3 protein: CASSSSMRQYF. The CDR3 DNA sequence: TGTGCCAGCAGTTCTTCTATGAGGCAGTACTTC.

The chain combines TRBV19 with TRBJ1-5; TRBD1 matches at 7 bases. V lost 8 bases and J lost 3; bases outside the gene matches: 4. The CDR3 is 13 amino acids. CDR1 LNHDA and CDR2 SQIVND come from the germline V gene (reference sequence). CDR3 bases: TGTGCCAGTTCTGACAGGGTCAATCAGCCCCAGCATTTT. Amino acids: CASSDRVNQPQHF.

The chain couples TRBV28 to TRBJ1-5; D not resolved. CDR3 length equals 12 residues. The V end lost 4 bases, the J end lost 5 bases, and 6 bases lay between the germline ends. The germline V gene encodes CDR1 MDHEN and CDR2 SYDVKM. CDR3 DNA sequence: TGTGCCAGCAGTTCTCTCGATCAGCCCCAGCATTTT. It specifies CASSSLDQPQHF.

The chain uses TRBV10-3 and TRBJ2-2; 10 bases are shared with TRBD2. The CDR3 covers 15 residues. CDR1 and CDR2 (germline): ENHRY, SYGVKD. V lost 2 bases, J lost 5 bases, and 2 bases stayed unmatched. Here the CDR3 reads CAISEQREGTGELFF. CDR3 in DNA: TGTGCCATCAGTGAGCAGCGGGAGGGGACCGGGGAGCTGTTTTTT.

V usage is TRBV7-2 and J usage is TRBJ2-3; tentatively, D is TRBD1 (5 bases). Trimming pared 2 bases from V and 1 base from J, leaving 19 bases between. The CDR3 loop spans 18 amino acids. From germline, CDR1 is SGHTA and CDR2 FQGNSA. Here the CDR3 DNA reads TGTGCCAGCAGCTTAATACCCCCCGCAGGGTACGGCACAGATACGCAGTATTTT. Its protein is CASSLIPPAGYGTDTQYF.

The chain carries TRBV5-4 and TRBJ2-7; 7 positions agree with TRBD1. From germline, CDR1 is SGHNT and CDR2 YYREEE (reference sequence). Trimming at V came to 4 bases and at J to 3 bases, leaving 16 bases not matched to a gene. The CDR3 length is 17 residues. CDR3 loop: CASSRNPWDSPDYEQYF. The CDR3 DNA sequence: TGTGCCAGCAGCCGAAACCCTTGGGACAGCCCAGACTACGAGCAGTACTTC.

V and J are TRBV7-9 and TRBJ1-3; 7 bases are shared with TRBD1. J lost 4 bases, V lost 5 bases, and 5 bases had no gene match. Per germline, CDR1 SEHNR and CDR2 FQNEAQ (reference sequence). This CDR3 comprises 14 residues. The CDR3 DNA follows: TGTGCCAGCAGCCGACAGGGTAGCGGAAACACCATATATTTT. Translated: CASSRQGSGNTIYF.

The chain joins TRBV4-3 to TRBJ2-5; no reliable D call. CDR1 LGHNA and CDR2 YSLEER come from the germline V gene. CDR3 length: 15 residues. V dropped 0 bases and J dropped 1 base, with 9 bases sitting between them. The CDR3 nucleotides read TGCGCCAGCAGCCAAGATTCGAACTCCCAAGAGACCCAGTACTTC. It translates to CASSQDSNSQETQYF.

The V and J genes are TRBV3-1 (or the pseudogene TRBV3-2) and TRBJ2-1, with TRBD2 matching 15 bases. V lost 2 bases, J lost 4 bases, and 6 bases stayed unmatched. Germline assignment: CDR1 LGHDT and CDR2 YNNKEL (reference sequence). The CDR3 totals 18 residues. CDR3 sequence reads: CASSQRTGLAGGYNEQFF. DNA for the CDR3: TGTGCCAGCAGCCAACGGACGGGACTAGCGGGAGGTTACAATGAGCAGTTCTTC.

This clone has ten or more counts. The genes are TRBV6-5 and TRBJ1-4, with TRBD1 matching over 10 bases. Germline CDR1 and CDR2: MNHEY and SVGAGI. The CDR3 contains 13 residues. The V and J ends lost 8 bases and 11 bases, in that order; junction bases with no gene match: 8. CDR3 protein: CASSSGTGEKLFF. The CDR3 nucleotides read TGTGCCAGCTCGTCCGGGACAGGGGAGAAACTGTTTTTT.

A few counts support this clone. CDR3 in amino acids: CASSDSSGSCFFLWQYF. The CDR3 DNA sequence: TGTGCCAGCAGTGACTCTAGCGGGAGCTGCTTCTTTTTGTGGCAGTACTTC. The chain links TRBV6-4 to TRBJ2-7; 9 bases match TRBD2. There are 17 residues in the CDR3. The junction had 15 bases not matched to a gene; V was cut back by 0 bases and J by 9 bases. Germline lookup yields CDR1 MRHNA and CDR2 SNTAGT.

V usage is TRBV28 and J usage is TRBJ2-1, with 8 bases matching TRBD2. The CDR3 has 15 residues. Germline assignment: CDR1 MDHEN and CDR2 SYDVKM. The ends lost 2 bases at V and 8 bases at J; junction bases unmatched: 8. As DNA, the CDR3 is TGTGCCAGCAGTTTAGCGGGGGGCCGTTCAGATGAGCAGTTCTTC. It yields the protein CASSLAGGRSDEQFF.

The rearrangement joins TRBV3-1 (or the pseudogene TRBV3-2) to TRBJ2-1; 15 bases are a match to TRBD2. The V gene's germline CDR1 is LGHDT and CDR2 YNNKEL (reference sequence). Trimming took 5 bases from V and 8 from J; bases not matched to a gene: 10. CDR3 length: 17 residues. CDR3: CASSAGLAGGASDEQFF. In nucleotides, the CDR3 is TGTGCCAGCAGCGCGGGACTAGCGGGAGGTGCCAGCGATGAGCAGTTCTTC.

The chain is built from TRBV10-2 and TRBJ2-3, with 9 bases that match TRBD2. The V gene end was trimmed by 8 bases and the J gene end by 0 bases; junction bases not matched to a gene: 6. Germline V gives CDR1 WSHSY, CDR2 SAAADI. This CDR3 has 15 residues. DNA for the CDR3: TGCGCCAGCCGCCCTAGCGGGGAAAGCACAGATACGCAGTATTTT. Protein product: CASRPSGESTDTQYF.

The chain employs TRBV19 and TRBJ1-2, with TRBD1 as a possible D gene (6 bases). V was clipped by 3 bases and J by 2 bases, with 10 bases between them. This CDR3 contains 14 residues. CDR1 and CDR2 (germline): LNHDA, SQIVND (reference sequence). This CDR3 reads CASSILTGNYGYTF. CDR3 nucleotides: TGTGCCAGTAGTATCCTTACAGGGAACTATGGCTACACCTTC.

The chain recombines TRBV29-1 with TRBJ2-5; 8 bases match TRBD2. The germline gives CDR1 SQVTM, CDR2 ANQGSEA. This CDR3 region has 15 residues. After removal of 5 bases from V and 1 base from J, the junction contained 9 bases not matched to a gene. Written as DNA, the CDR3 is TGCAGCGTTCACCGGGCCGCGGGGGGCCAAGAGACCCAGTACTTC. Protein product: CSVHRAAGGQETQYF.

The chain carries TRBV5-1 and TRBJ2-7; D ambiguous. V lost 0 bases and J 6 bases, leaving 4 bases between the germline ends. CDR1 and CDR2 from the germline V gene are SGHRS and YFSETQ. This CDR3 is built from 11 residues. The CDR3 is CASSLGLEQYF. DNA for the CDR3: TGCGCCAGCAGCTTGGGACTCGAGCAGTACTTC.

The chain carries TRBV5-5 and TRBJ1-5; no definite D call. V was cut by 0 bases and J by 2 bases, with 6 bases left in between. From germline, CDR1 is SGHKS and CDR2 YYEKEE (reference sequence). The CDR3 has 14 amino acids. This CDR3 is CASSLGPGNQPQHF. DNA of the CDR3: TGTGCCAGCAGCTTGGGTCCGGGCAATCAGCCCCAGCATTTT.

The rearrangement uses TRBV6-5 and TRBJ1-3; D is undetermined. V dropped 5 bases and J dropped 4 bases, with 6 bases sitting between them. Germline CDR1 is MNHEY and CDR2 is SVGAGI. The CDR3 has 12 residues. CDR3 DNA: TGTGCCAGCAGTCCGGGAGGAAACACCATATATTTT. This encodes CASSPGGNTIYF.

This rearrangement joins TRBV30 to TRBJ2-1, with a weak D call TRBD2 (6 bases). CDR1 and CDR2 from the germline V gene are GTSNPN and SVGIG (reference sequence). The CDR3 totals 17 residues. The V and J ends lost 0 bases and 2 bases respectively, with 17 bases between them. DNA for the CDR3: TGTGCCTGGAGTGTACCGGTCCATAGCGGAACCTACAATGAGCAGTTCTTC. Translating gives CAWSVPVHSGTYNEQFF.

The chain links TRBV6-2 or TRBV6-3 to TRBJ2-1; no reliable D call. The V and J ends lost 6 bases and 8 bases respectively, with 11 bases between them. The CDR3 is made up of 12 amino acids. Germline-derived CDR1 and CDR2 are MNHEY and SVGEGT. CDR3 region: CASSLLVDEQFF. CDR3 DNA sequence: TGTGCCAGCAGCCTTTTAGTGGATGAGCAGTTCTTC.

The chain couples TRBV18 to TRBJ2-5; 7 positions match TRBD1. CDR1 and CDR2 from the germline V gene are KGHSH and LQKENI. The CDR3 is 13 amino acids. Trimming cost V 4 bases and J 1 base; bases outside gene matches: 0. The CDR3 reads CASSRDSQETQYF. Here the CDR3 DNA reads TGTGCCAGCTCACGGGACAGCCAAGAGACCCAGTACTTC.

The chain couples TRBV7-3 to TRBJ2-1; TRBD1 matches 10 bases. This CDR3 contains 14 residues. With V trimmed by 8 bases and J by 4 bases, 5 bases remained unmatched. Per germline, CDR1 SGHTA and CDR2 FQGTGA. The CDR3 DNA follows: TGTGCCAGCTGCAAGGGACAGGGGTACAATGAGCAGTTCTTC. Residues: CASCKGQGYNEQFF.

This rearrangement joins TRBV25-1 to TRBJ2-1; 10 nucleotides line up with TRBD2. Trimming cost V 3 bases and J 7 bases; bases outside gene matches: 12. This CDR3 contains 17 residues. Germline CDR1 and CDR2: MGHDK and SYGVNS. In nucleotides, the CDR3 is TGTGCCAGCAGTGATCCCTCAAGCGGGAGGGCCCAGAATGAGCAGTTCTTC. Protein sequence: CASSDPSSGRAQNEQFF.

The gene calls are TRBV5-1 and TRBJ1-3, with 9 bases identical to TRBD1. With V trimmed by 4 bases and J by 2 bases, 10 bases remained unmatched. The CDR3 extends over 17 amino acids. In germline, CDR1 is SGHRS, CDR2 YFSETQ. This CDR3 is CASSPNPTGGPGNTIYF. CDR3 bases: TGCGCCAGCAGCCCGAACCCGACAGGGGGGCCTGGAAACACCATATATTTT.